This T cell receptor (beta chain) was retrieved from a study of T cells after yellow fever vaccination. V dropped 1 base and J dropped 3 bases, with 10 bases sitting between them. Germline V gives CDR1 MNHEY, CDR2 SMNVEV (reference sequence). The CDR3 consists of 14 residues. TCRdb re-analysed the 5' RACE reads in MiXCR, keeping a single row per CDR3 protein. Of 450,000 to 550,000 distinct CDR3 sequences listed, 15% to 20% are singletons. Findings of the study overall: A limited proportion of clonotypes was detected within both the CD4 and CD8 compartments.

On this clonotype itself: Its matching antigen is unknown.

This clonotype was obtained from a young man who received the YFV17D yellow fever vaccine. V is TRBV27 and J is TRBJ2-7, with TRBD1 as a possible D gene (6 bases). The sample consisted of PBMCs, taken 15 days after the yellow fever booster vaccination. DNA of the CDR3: TGTGCCAGCAGTTTATTCGGGACATACTACGAGCAGTACTTC. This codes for CASSLFGTYYEQYF.